The rows below give T cell receptor beta chains drawn from one sample of a study of cytomegalovirus exposure and HLA in healthy donors. TCRdb's copy holds only in-frame clones and misses some; the assay was immunoSEQ multiplex PCR. This sample has around 130,000 clones, with over 75% found just once. The sequencing sample was made of PBMCs. The receptors come from a middle-aged man in good health and CMV-seronegative. Both conserved end residues are part of each CDR3. A D gene is named only where the DNA matches it firmly. Not all rows give a size; the values are once, few, many and, for expanded clones, a class.

abundance: few; v_gene: TRBV20-1; j_gene: TRBJ2-3; d_gene: -; CDR3aa: CSARGQDTQYF; CDR3nt: TGCAGTGCTAGAGGACAAGATACGCAGTATTTT
abundance: -; v_gene: TRBV14; j_gene: TRBJ2-7; d_gene: -; CDR3aa: CASSQGFGDTRYEQYF; CDR3nt: TGTGCCAGCAGCCAAGGATTCGGGGACACGCGATACGAGCAGTACTTC
abundance: -; v_gene: TRBV5-5; j_gene: TRBJ2-2; d_gene: TRBD2; CDR3aa: CASSKEKGGTGELFF; CDR3nt: TGTGCCAGCAGTAAGGAGAAGGGAGGGACCGGGGAGCTGTTTTTT
abundance: -; v_gene: TRBV6-5; j_gene: TRBJ2-7; d_gene: TRBD1; CDR3aa: CASSSDRGSYEQYF; CDR3nt: TGTGCCAGCAGTTCCGACAGGGGCTCCTACGAGCAGTACTTC
abundance: once; v_gene: TRBV4-3; j_gene: TRBJ2-2; d_gene: -; CDR3aa: CASSQDGALNTGELFF; CDR3nt: TGCGCCAGCAGCCAAGATGGGGCCCTGAACACCGGGGAGCTGTTTTTT
abundance: -; v_gene: TRBV19; j_gene: TRBJ2-2; d_gene: TRBD2; CDR3aa: CASTSGSGRAGELFF; CDR3nt: TGTGCCAGTACCTCAGGAAGCGGGAGGGCCGGGGAGCTGTTTTTT
abundance: few; v_gene: TRBV7-2; j_gene: TRBJ2-7; d_gene: TRBD1; CDR3aa: CASSLTGGAYEQYF; CDR3nt: TGTGCCAGCAGCTTGACAGGGGGCGCGTACGAGCAGTACTTC
abundance: -; v_gene: TRBV6-6; j_gene: TRBJ2-3; d_gene: -; CDR3aa: CASSYRTGTDTQYF; CDR3nt: TGTGCCAGCAGTTATCGGACAGGCACAGATACGCAGTATTTT
abundance: -; v_gene: TRBV5-6; j_gene: TRBJ1-1; d_gene: -; CDR3aa: CASSSPTENTEAFF; CDR3nt: TGTGCCAGCAGCTCTCCCACAGAGAACACTGAAGCTTTCTTT
abundance: few; v_gene: TRBV6-5; j_gene: TRBJ2-5; d_gene: TRBD2; CDR3aa: CASSYRPAGDQETQYF; CDR3nt: TGTGCCAGCAGTTACCGTCCAGCGGGGGATCAAGAGACCCAGTACTTC
abundance: -; v_gene: TRBV5-1; j_gene: TRBJ2-5; d_gene: -; CDR3aa: CASSLGGIQETQYF; CDR3nt: TGCGCCAGCAGCTTGGGGGGCATACAAGAGACCCAGTACTTC
abundance: -; v_gene: TRBV21-1; j_gene: TRBJ2-1; d_gene: -; CDR3aa: CASSETRDRGGYEQFF; CDR3nt: TGTGCCAGCAGCGAGACTCGGGACAGGGGGGGGTATGAGCAGTTCTTC
abundance: -; v_gene: TRBV4-3; j_gene: TRBJ2-1; d_gene: -; CDR3aa: CASSPHVVQMANEQFF; CDR3nt: TGCGCCAGCAGCCCCCACGTGGTCCAGATGGCCAATGAGCAGTTCTTC
abundance: few; v_gene: TRBV7-6; j_gene: TRBJ2-5; d_gene: TRBD1; CDR3aa: CASSVGTGGETQYF; CDR3nt: TGTGCCAGCAGCGTTGGGACAGGGGGAGAGACCCAGTACTTC
abundance: few; v_gene: TRBV27; j_gene: TRBJ1-1; d_gene: -; CDR3aa: CASSPIEGNTEAFF; CDR3nt: TGTGCCAGCAGTCCTATCGAGGGGAACACTGAAGCTTTCTTT
abundance: -; v_gene: TRBV7-2; j_gene: TRBJ2-3; d_gene: TRBD2; CDR3aa: CASSLTGTSAGGDTQYF; CDR3nt: TGTGCCAGCAGCCTAACCGGGACTAGCGCGGGGGGGGATACGCAGTATTTT
abundance: -; v_gene: TRBV4-2; j_gene: TRBJ2-3; d_gene: -; CDR3aa: CASSQLRADPYTQYF; CDR3nt: TGTGCCAGCAGCCAATTACGAGCGGACCCATATACGCAGTATTTT
abundance: -; v_gene: TRBV5-1; j_gene: TRBJ2-3; d_gene: -; CDR3aa: CASSLSDRSTDTQYF; CDR3nt: TGCGCCAGCAGCTTGTCAGACAGGAGCACAGATACGCAGTATTTT
abundance: -; v_gene: TRBV5-1; j_gene: TRBJ2-2; d_gene: TRBD2; CDR3aa: CASSLVLAGEAGELFF; CDR3nt: TGCGCCAGCAGCTTGGTGCTAGCGGGAGAGGCCGGGGAGCTGTTTTTT
abundance: once; v_gene: TRBV5-1; j_gene: TRBJ2-3; d_gene: TRBD2; CDR3aa: CASSTSSGGAGDTQYF; CDR3nt: TGCGCCAGCAGCACCTCTAGCGGGGGGGCCGGAGATACGCAGTATTTT
abundance: -; v_gene: TRBV6-5; j_gene: TRBJ2-3; d_gene: TRBD2; CDR3aa: CASSSLAGTDTQYF; CDR3nt: TGTGCCAGCAGCTCTCTAGCGGGCACAGATACGCAGTATTTT
abundance: -; v_gene: TRBV7-6; j_gene: TRBJ1-6; d_gene: TRBD1; CDR3aa: CASSLAGQGSSYNSPLHF; CDR3nt: TGTGCCAGCAGCTTAGCCGGACAGGGGAGCTCCTATAATTCACCCCTCCACTTT
abundance: -; v_gene: TRBV18; j_gene: TRBJ1-2; d_gene: TRBD1; CDR3aa: CASSPPGTGDGYTF; CDR3nt: TGTGCCAGCTCACCACCCGGGACAGGGGATGGCTACACCTTC
abundance: -; v_gene: TRBV30; j_gene: TRBJ2-3; d_gene: TRBD2; CDR3aa: CAWSFASGRMTDTQYF; CDR3nt: TGTGCCTGGAGCTTTGCTAGCGGGAGAATGACAGATACGCAGTATTTT
abundance: -; v_gene: TRBV18; j_gene: TRBJ2-2; d_gene: TRBD1; CDR3aa: CASSARADRGPGELFF; CDR3nt: TGTGCCAGCTCAGCTCGCGCGGACAGGGGGCCCGGGGAGCTGTTTTTT
abundance: -; v_gene: TRBV7-9; j_gene: TRBJ1-3; d_gene: -; CDR3aa: CASSLGRRVEAGNTIYF; CDR3nt: TGTGCCAGCAGCTTAGGTCGCAGGGTAGAAGCTGGAAACACCATATATTTT
abundance: -; v_gene: TRBV7-9; j_gene: TRBJ1-3; d_gene: -; CDR3aa: CASSLAPDSPSGNTIYF; CDR3nt: TGTGCCAGCAGCTTAGCCCCCGACTCCCCTTCTGGAAACACCATATATTTT
abundance: -; v_gene: TRBV5-1; j_gene: TRBJ2-2; d_gene: -; CDR3aa: CASSLDSITGELFF; CDR3nt: TGCGCCAGCAGCTTGGACAGTATCACCGGGGAGCTGTTTTTT